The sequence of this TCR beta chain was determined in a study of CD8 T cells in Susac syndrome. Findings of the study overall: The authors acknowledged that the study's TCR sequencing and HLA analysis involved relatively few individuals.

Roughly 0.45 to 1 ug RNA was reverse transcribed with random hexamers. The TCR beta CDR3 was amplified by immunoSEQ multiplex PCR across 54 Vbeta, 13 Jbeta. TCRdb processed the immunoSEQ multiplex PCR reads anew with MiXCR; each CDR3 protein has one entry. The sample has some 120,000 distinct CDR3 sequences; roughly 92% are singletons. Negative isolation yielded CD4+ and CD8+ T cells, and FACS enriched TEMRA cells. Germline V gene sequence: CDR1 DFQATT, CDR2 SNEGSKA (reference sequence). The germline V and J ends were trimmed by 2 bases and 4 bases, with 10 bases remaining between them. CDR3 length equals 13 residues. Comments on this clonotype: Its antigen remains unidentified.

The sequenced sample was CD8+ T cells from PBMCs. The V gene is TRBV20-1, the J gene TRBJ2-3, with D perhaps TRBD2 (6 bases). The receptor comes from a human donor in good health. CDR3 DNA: TGCAGTGCTAGACGGGGCGGGGCAGATACGCAGTATTTT. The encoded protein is CSARRGGADTQYF.